This T cell receptor beta chain originates from a study of CD8+CD57+ T cells in acquired aplastic anemia. About the study: An average of roughly 3 ug of DNA was obtained from sorted CD4+ and CD8+ cells. Healthy donors averaged roughly 11 million reads for CD4+ cells. Study results and limitations: Patients did not significantly differ from controls in CD8+ Simpson's diversity. Between patients and controls, roughly 29 CD8+ CDR3 sequences were found in common.

This clonotype was observed at least ten times. Its antigen is not identified. The CDR3 sequence is 14 residues long. The V gene's germline CDR1 is SQVTM and CDR2 ANQGSEA. Trimming stripped 7 bases from V and 1 base from J, with 16 bases between. Genomic DNA acted as the template from which TCR beta VDJ combination and CDR3 sequence profiling were carried out. TCRdb re-called the reads with MiXCR, one entry per CDR3 protein. The sample shows 200,000 to 250,000 distinct CDR3 sequences, around 32% of them seen only once. The receptor comes from a human donor in good health, serving as a control. Sequenced: sorted CD4+, CD8+, or CD8+CD57+ T cells (not recorded which) from PBMCs. The rearrangement uses TRBV29-1 and TRBJ1-1; D unresolved. The CDR3 nucleotides read TGCAGCGCCAGCCTGCGGGTGAAGAACACTGAAGCTTTCTTT. Its protein is CSASLRVKNTEAFF.